A single sample gave rise to the 18 T cell receptor beta chains below, sequenced in a study of T cell repertoires in cytomegalovirus infection. TCRdb independently ran MiXCR on the reads; one entry per CDR3 protein. Of approximately 260,000 distinct CDR3 sequences listed, 20% to 25% are singletons. No antigens are known for them. The specimen was cultured PBMCs, collected from culture after CMV antigen stimulation. Every receptor here comes from a human donor in good health (CMV status not recorded). Some clones in this sample may be carry-over from other donors' samples.

This clonotype was seen ten or more times. The chain combines TRBV7-9 with TRBJ2-5, with D perhaps TRBD1 (6 bases). The germline gives CDR1 SEHNR, CDR2 FQNEAQ (reference sequence). Trimming stripped 5 bases from V and 4 bases from J, with 11 bases between. The CDR3 is 13 amino acids. CDR3 in amino acids: CASSLETGETQYF. The CDR3, as DNA: TGTGCCAGCAGCCTAGAGACAGGAGAGACCCAGTACTTC.

This clonotype appeared a few times. The genes are TRBV20-1 and TRBJ1-1; D perhaps matches TRBD1 (5 bases). Per germline, CDR1 DFQATT and CDR2 SNEGSKA (reference sequence). CDR3 length: 12 residues. Trimming shortened V by 2 bases and J by 5 bases, and 9 bases separated the two germline ends. The CDR3 loop reads CSARQGNTEAFF. CDR3 coding DNA: TGCAGTGCTAGACAGGGAAATACTGAAGCTTTCTTT.

The rearrangement joins TRBV3-1 to TRBJ1-1; no reliable D call. Trimming stripped 3 bases from V and 1 base from J, with 12 bases between. Per the germline V gene, CDR1 is LGHDT and CDR2 is YNNKEL (reference sequence). The CDR3 has 15 amino acids. The CDR3 DNA sequence: TGTGCCAGCAGCCAGTTGGGTGGGAGGAACACTGAAGCTTTCTTT. This translates into CASSQLGGRNTEAFF.

This clonotype was counted many times. The genes are TRBV7-2 and TRBJ2-1, with D maybe TRBD1 (6 bases). The CDR3 has 15 amino acids. Germline assignment: CDR1 SGHTA and CDR2 FQGNSA. Trimming shortened V by 3 bases and J by 5 bases, and 14 bases separated the two germline ends. The CDR3 region has the DNA TGTGCCAGCAGCTTCCCAGGGGAGTCCCACAATGAGCAGTTCTTC. Residues: CASSFPGESHNEQFF.

The rearrangement uses TRBV6-2 or TRBV6-3 and TRBJ2-1; D gene ambiguous. V shed 0 bases and J shed 9 bases, with 12 bases lying between them. The V gene's germline CDR1 is MNHEY and CDR2 SVGEGT. This CDR3 comprises 14 residues. The CDR3 sequence: CASSYSAGNVEQFF. The CDR3 DNA reads as TGTGCCAGCAGTTACTCGGCTGGGAATGTTGAGCAGTTCTTC.

This clonotype was seen a handful of times. This rearrangement joins TRBV4-3 to TRBJ1-2, with D hard to call. V lost 0 bases to trimming and J lost 6 bases, with 20 bases between them. This CDR3 has 17 amino acids. CDR1 is LGHNA and CDR2 is YSLEER in the germline V gene. The CDR3 sequence: CASSQDPTRANLHGYTF. CDR3 nucleotide sequence: TGCGCCAGCAGCCAAGACCCTACACGCGCGAATCTCCATGGCTACACCTTC.

This clonotype was detected only a few times. This sequence joins TRBV27 and TRBJ2-5, with D uncertain. Germline CDR1 MNHEY, CDR2 SMNVEV (reference sequence). There are 15 residues in the CDR3. V was trimmed by 6 bases and J by 5 bases, leaving 19 bases between them. CDR3 loop: CASSLTVGLWETQYF. The CDR3 coding sequence is TGTGCCAGCAGCCTGACGGTCGGGTTGTGGGAGACCCAGTACTTC.

This clonotype was detected a few times. V usage is TRBV7-9 and J usage is TRBJ1-1; no firm D call. This CDR3 spans 13 amino acids. Germline assignment: CDR1 SEHNR and CDR2 FQNEAQ (reference sequence). Trimming stripped 5 bases from V and 0 bases from J, with 7 bases between. CDR3 bases: TGTGCCAGCAGCCAAAACCTGAACACTGAAGCTTTCTTT. It translates to CASSQNLNTEAFF.

In this sample, this clonotype turned up a few times. V gene TRBV19 combines with J gene TRBJ2-3; the D call may be TRBD1 or TRBD2 (5 bases each). The V and J ends lost 7 bases and 0 bases respectively, with 20 bases between them. CDR1 is LNHDA, CDR2 SQIVND, per germline (reference sequence). This CDR3 has 17 residues. CDR3 sequence reads: CASTNPGRFKSTDTQYF. CDR3 in DNA: TGTGCCAGTACGAACCCGGGACGCTTCAAGAGCACAGATACGCAGTATTTT.

The genes are TRBV10-3 and TRBJ1-5; no definite D call. Germline CDR1 and CDR2: ENHRY and SYGVKD. The CDR3 covers 14 residues. The V end lost 3 bases, the J end lost 6 bases, and 12 bases lay between the germline ends. This CDR3 reads CAISDSGLGQPQHF. The DNA for the CDR3 is TGTGCCATCAGTGATTCGGGGTTGGGTCAGCCCCAGCATTTT.

With regard to this clonotype: Given the absence of the conserved phenylalanine or tryptophan at the CDR3 end, a read error is likely. It is unclear where the CDR3 begins or ends on the DNA, so no DNA is shown, and the CDR3 is as TCRdb lists it. The chain combines TRBV24-1 with TRBJ2-1; whether TRBD2, the table's D call, matches the DNA was not checked. In germline, CDR1 is KGHDR, CDR2 SFDVKD. From its first to its last residue, the CDR3 has 10 amino acids. CDR3 sequence: CATSDFRREP.

The table lists this clonotype with a few counts. The junction and the germline gene differ at one end; a read error may be behind it. V is TRBV7-7 and J is TRBJ2-1, with 9 bases matching TRBD2. CDR3 size: 14 residues. Germline CDR1 and CDR2: SSHAT and FNYEAQ (reference sequence). The CDR3: CASSPSGAGNEQFF. In DNA, the CDR3 is TGTGCTAGCAGCCCTAGCGGGGCCGGGAATGAGCAGTTCTTC.

The sample holds a few counts of this clonotype. V gene TRBV27 combines with J gene TRBJ2-5, with 8 bases lining up with TRBD1. This CDR3 has 14 residues. V shed 5 bases, J shed 4 bases, and the junction held 6 bases outside the gene matches. The germline CDR1 and CDR2 sequences are MNHEY and SMNVEV (reference sequence). In DNA form, the CDR3 reads TGTGCCAGCAGTGCCACAGGGGGAGGAGAGACCCAGTACTTC. Its translation: CASSATGGGETQYF.

This clonotype was counted between two and nine times. V gene TRBV7-9 combines with J gene TRBJ2-1; weak D call: TRBD2 (5 bases). This CDR3 region has 14 residues. Trimming pared 4 bases from V and 2 bases from J, leaving 9 bases between. The germline V gene encodes CDR1 SEHNR and CDR2 FQNEAQ (reference sequence). The CDR3 sequence is CASSSLVPYNEQFF. In nucleotides, the CDR3 is TGTGCCAGCAGCTCACTAGTTCCCTACAATGAGCAGTTCTTC.

There are a few counts of this clonotype. The V call is TRBV2, the J call TRBJ2-2; tentative D call: TRBD1 (6 bases). Trimming shortened V by 8 bases and J by 5 bases, and 21 bases separated the two germline ends. The length of the CDR3 is 16 residues. Germline V gene lookup returns CDR1 SNHLY and CDR2 FYNNEI. This chain's CDR3 is CASEGGGRGRTGELFF. The DNA for the CDR3 is TGTGCCAGCGAAGGGGGTGGCAGGGGAAGAACCGGGGAGCTGTTTTTT.

This clonotype occurred many times. The gene calls are TRBV7-2 and TRBJ2-1, with a tentative D call TRBD2 (5 bases). This CDR3 region has 12 residues. The germline V gene has CDR1 SGHTA and CDR2 FQGNSA. Trimming stripped 0 bases from V and 9 bases from J, with 6 bases between. This CDR3 reads CASSLALAEQFF. Written as DNA, the CDR3 is TGTGCCAGCAGCTTAGCGCTAGCTGAGCAGTTCTTC.

The chain links TRBV15 to TRBJ1-2; maybe TRBD1 (6 bases). Germline assignment: CDR1 LNHNV and CDR2 YYDKDF (reference sequence). Trimming pared 7 bases from V and 1 base from J, leaving 16 bases between. The CDR3 totals 15 residues. CDR3 amino acids: CATMGGARNNYGYTF. CDR3 bases: TGTGCCACCATGGGGGGGGCACGAAATAACTATGGCTACACCTTC.

V gene TRBV4-2 combines with J gene TRBJ1-6; 7 positions match TRBD1. This CDR3 has 16 residues. Per the germline V gene, CDR1 is LGHNA and CDR2 is YNFKEQ. V lost 0 bases and J lost 7; bases outside the gene matches: 6. The CDR3 coding sequence is TGTGCCAGCAGCCAAGAAGAGGGGGCGGGGAATTCACCCCTCCACTTT. Translating it yields CASSQEEGAGNSPLHF.